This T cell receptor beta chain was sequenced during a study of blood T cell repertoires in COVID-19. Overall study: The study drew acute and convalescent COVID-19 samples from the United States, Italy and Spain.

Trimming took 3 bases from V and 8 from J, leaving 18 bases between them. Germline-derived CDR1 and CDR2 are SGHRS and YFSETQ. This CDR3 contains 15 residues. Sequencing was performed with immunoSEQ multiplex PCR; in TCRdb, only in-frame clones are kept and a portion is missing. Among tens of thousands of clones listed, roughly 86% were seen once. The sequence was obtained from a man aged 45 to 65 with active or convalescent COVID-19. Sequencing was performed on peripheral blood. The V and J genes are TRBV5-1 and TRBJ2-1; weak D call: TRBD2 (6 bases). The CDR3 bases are TGCGCCAGCAGCTGGACGGCGGGGCCGGGCGATGAGCAGTTCTTC. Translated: CASSWTAGPGDEQFF.